The text below deals with one TCR beta chain. This clonotype occurred many times. Its antigen is not yet known. No much larger clonotype is one base removed from it; base qualities were not supplied. This record comes from a study of early T cells in non-severe SARS-CoV-2 infection (dated by TCRdb to 2020 to 2023). General notes on the study: TCR sequencing used bulk RNA from unsorted whole blood, so alpha and beta chains could not be paired.

This was a case-control study nested in a cohort of healthcare workers in London, UK, who had nasopharyngeal swab PCR tests and blood samples taken every week. Between 23 and 31 March 2020, the week of the UK lockdown, healthcare workers were enrolled and then followed up weekly for as long as 16 weeks. Paper-wide results and their limitations: VDJdb matching was skewed toward anti-spike CD8 responses and likely underestimated virus-specific expansions by missing private and CD4 specificities.

After removal of 3 bases from V and 4 bases from J, the junction retains 2 bases not matched to a gene. From the cysteine up to the phenylalanine, the CDR3 has a length of 15 residues. Just CDR3 DNA is preserved here, 45 bases in frame from base 1. The germline V gene (reference sequence) specifies LGHDT as CDR1 and YNNKEL as CDR2. The library was prepared using 5' RACE. The instrument given in TCRdb is NextSeq 500. In the TCR library protocol, unique molecular identifiers were attached to individual cDNA molecules to correct for PCR bias and sequencing error. Sequencing covered both TCR alpha and beta chains, and within each sample the abundances of alpha and beta sequences were tightly co-correlated. The authors processed their data as follows. V gene, J gene and CDR3 annotation of TCR sequences was performed with Decombinator V4. TCRs were defined as expanded if a significant change between any two time points was detected under a Poisson model with p below 0.0001. TCR abundances were normalised to the total number of TCRs sequenced per sample and were expressed as counts per million. TRAV1-2 paired with TRAJ12, TRAJ20 or TRAJ33 defined MAIT TCRs, while TRAV10 paired with TRAJ18 defined iNKT TCRs. A search of VDJdb, accessed on 1 November 2021, was run for TCRs annotated to CMV, EBV and SARS-CoV-2, with TCRs annotated for multiple antigens excluded. TCRdb itself trimmed the public reads at Q25 with fastp, ran MiXCR and retained productive beta chains. Entries that share a CDR3 protein sequence are merged under the most common genes and DNA. TCRdb's processing, not the study's, gives the V and J calls here. This sample lists 46,000 or so distinct CDR3 sequences; roughly 4% were detected once. The top ten hold just over 3% of the sample.

The sequence was obtained from an adult who was a healthcare worker with PCR-confirmed SARS-CoV-2 infection or an uninfected control (not recorded which). Rearrangement joined TRBV3-1 to TRBJ2-2; 10 of the junction bases match TRBD2. The specimen was whole blood. At the DNA level, the sequence is TGTGCCAGCAGCCAGGGGACTAGCGTCACCGGGGAGCTGTTTTTT. Translated, it gives CASSQGTSVTGELFF. Joined to the reference TRBV3-1 and TRBJ2-2 proteins, this CDR3 gives the full variable domain: DTAVSQTPKYLVTQMGNDKSIKCEQNLGHDTMYWYKQDSKKFLKIMFSYNNKELIINETVPNRFSPKSPDKAHLNLHINSLELGDSAVYFCASSQGTSVTGELFFGEGSRLTVL.